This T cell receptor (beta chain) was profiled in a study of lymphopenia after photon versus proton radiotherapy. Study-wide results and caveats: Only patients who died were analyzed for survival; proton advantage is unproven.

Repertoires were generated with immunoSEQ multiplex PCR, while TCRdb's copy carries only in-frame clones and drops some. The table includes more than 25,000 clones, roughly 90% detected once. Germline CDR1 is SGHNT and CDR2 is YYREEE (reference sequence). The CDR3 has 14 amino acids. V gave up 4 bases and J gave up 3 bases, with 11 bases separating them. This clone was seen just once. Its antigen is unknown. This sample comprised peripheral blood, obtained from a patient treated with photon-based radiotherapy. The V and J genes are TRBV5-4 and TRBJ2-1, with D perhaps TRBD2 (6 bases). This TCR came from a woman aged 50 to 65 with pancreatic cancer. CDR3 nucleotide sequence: TGTGCCAGCAGCACGGGACTCGACTACAATGAGCAGTTCTTC. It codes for CASSTGLDYNEQFF.